The T cell receptor (beta chain) under discussion was sequenced for a study of T-cell memory formation after mild COVID-19. Points from the study as a whole: Later expanders leaned CD4+, whereas day 15 to 85 contracting clones were balanced CD4/CD8.

The ends were cut back, 2 bases at V and 5 bases at J, with 12 bases in the middle. The CDR3 runs 15 residues. Germline V gene lookup returns CDR1 SGHTA and CDR2 FQGNSA. TCRdb ran MiXCR on the 5' RACE reads and lists one entry per CDR3 protein. The repertoire holds about 240,000 distinct CDR3 sequences, with around a tenth as singletons. This clonotype was detected many times. Its cognate antigen is unknown. Sequencing input: PBMCs or a T cell subset sorted from them (not recorded which). The sequence derives from a man aged 18 to 35 who had mild COVID-19 (a few samples of this study predate the infection). Cell type and time point are not known. This chain joins TRBV7-2 and TRBJ2-2, with D possibly being TRBD1 or TRBD2 (6 bases each). CDR3 in DNA: TGTGCCAGCAGCTTATTCCAAGGGGGGACCGGGGAGCTGTTTTTT. Its translation: CASSLFQGGTGELFF.